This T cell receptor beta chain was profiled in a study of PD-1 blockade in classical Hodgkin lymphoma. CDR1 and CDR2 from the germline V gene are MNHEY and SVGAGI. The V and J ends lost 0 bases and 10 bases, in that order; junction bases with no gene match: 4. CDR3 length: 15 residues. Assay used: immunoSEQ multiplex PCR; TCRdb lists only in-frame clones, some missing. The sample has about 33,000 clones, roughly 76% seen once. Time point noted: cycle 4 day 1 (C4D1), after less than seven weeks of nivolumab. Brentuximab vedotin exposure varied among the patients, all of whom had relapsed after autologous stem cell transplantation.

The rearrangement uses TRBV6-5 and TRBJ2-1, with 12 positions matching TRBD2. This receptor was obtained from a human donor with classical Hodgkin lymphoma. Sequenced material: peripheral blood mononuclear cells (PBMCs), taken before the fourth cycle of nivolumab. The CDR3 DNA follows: TGTGCCAGCAGTTACTCGTTGACTAGCGGGAGCGAGCAGTTCTTC. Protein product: CASSYSLTSGSEQFF.